The 30 T cell receptor beta chains below come from one sample, sequenced in a study of shared clonotypes between healthy human individuals. Profiled with immunoSEQ multiplex PCR; TCRdb holds only in-frame clones, not every one. The sample holds around 2.5 million clones, roughly 93% seen once. The sample comprised naive CD4+ T cells from PBMCs. Subset noted: CD45RA+ positively selected. The receptors stem from a man aged 18 to 35 in good health. Some clones in this sample may be carry-over from other donors' samples.

This clone has only one observation. The chain has TRBV6-5 and TRBJ1-5; 8 bases align to TRBD1. This CDR3 spans 15 amino acids. Germline trimming cut 5 bases from V and 2 bases from J; bases unmatched to any gene: 5. Germline V gene sequence: CDR1 MNHEY, CDR2 SVGAGI. In DNA form, the CDR3 reads TGTGCCAGCAGTCAGGGGGCCTTAGGCAATCAGCCCCAGCATTTT. Translating gives CASSQGALGNQPQHF.

The CDR3 DNA reads as TGTGCCAGCAGCTTGGTGATCGGAGACTATGGCTACACCTTC. It translates to CASSLVIGDYGYTF. V is TRBV5-6 and J is TRBJ1-2; no clear D gene. Deletions cut 0 bases from V and 3 bases from J, with 9 bases between. The CDR3 runs to 14 residues. Germline-derived CDR1 and CDR2 are SGHDT and YYEEEE. The variable domain in full, with the rest retrieved from reference TRBV5-6 and TRBJ1-2, is DAGVTQSPTHLIKTRGQQVTLRCSPKSGHDTVSWYQQALGQGPQFIFQYYEEEERQRGNFPDRFSGHQFPNYSSELNVNALLLGDSALYLCASSLVIGDYGYTFGSGTRLTVV.

The chain uses TRBV2 and TRBJ1-1, with 7 bases that match TRBD1. The CDR3 extends over 14 amino acids. V was pared by 5 bases and J by 4 bases, with 7 bases of the junction left unmatched. Germline V gene lookup returns CDR1 SNHLY and CDR2 FYNNEI. CDR3 in amino acids: CASSRQGGSTEAFF. Here the CDR3 DNA reads TGTGCCAGCAGTCGACAGGGCGGTAGCACTGAAGCTTTCTTT.

This chain joins TRBV6-6 and TRBJ2-3; TRBD1 agrees at 8 bases. The CDR3 runs 16 residues. Germline CDR1 reads MNHNY; CDR2 reads SVGAGI (reference sequence). Losses at the gene ends were 4 bases for V and 3 bases for J; bases not matched to a gene: 9. The CDR3: CASSSYGQGKTDTQYF. CDR3 DNA sequence: TGTGCCAGCAGTTCCTATGGACAGGGAAAAACAGATACGCAGTATTTT.

This clone is a singleton in its sample. The V gene is TRBV6-6, the J gene TRBJ1-1; D ambiguous. The V gene lost 4 bases and the J gene lost 4 bases, with 7 bases spanning the gap. CDR3 length: 12 residues. Per germline, CDR1 MNHNY and CDR2 SVGAGI (reference sequence). CDR3 amino acids: CASSSVVTEAFF. The CDR3 bases are TGTGCCAGCAGTTCCGTTGTCACTGAAGCTTTCTTT.

This clone has a single count. The chain is built from TRBV7-8 and TRBJ2-3, with 13 positions matching TRBD2. The CDR3 covers 17 residues. Trimming at V came to 5 bases and at J to 1 base, leaving 6 bases not matched to a gene. CDR1 is SGHVS and CDR2 is FQNEAQ in the germline V gene. CDR3 protein: CASSPRLAGGGTDTQYF. The CDR3 nucleotides are TGTGCCAGCAGCCCCCGACTAGCGGGAGGTGGCACAGATACGCAGTATTTT.

V usage is TRBV4-1 and J usage is TRBJ2-1; 11 bases line up with TRBD2. From germline, CDR1 is MGHRA and CDR2 YSYEKL. Trimming cost V 5 bases and J 2 bases; bases outside gene matches: 2. The CDR3 is made up of 15 amino acids. The CDR3 DNA is TGCGCCAGCAGCGAGACTAGCGGGACCTACAATGAGCAGTTCTTC. Translated: CASSETSGTYNEQFF.

There are a few counts of this clone. The CDR3 nucleotides read TGTGCCAGCAGTTCCCAGGGGTGGCAGCCCCAGCATTTT. Translating it yields CASSSQGWQPQHF. The V and J genes are TRBV27 and TRBJ1-5; weak D call: TRBD1 (6 bases). This CDR3 has 13 amino acids. CDR1 is MNHEY and CDR2 is SMNVEV in the germline V gene (reference sequence). The V gene lost 4 bases and the J gene lost 7 bases, with 11 bases spanning the gap.

The rearrangement links TRBV7-9 to TRBJ1-4, with D perhaps matching TRBD1 (6 bases). Germline values: CDR1 SEHNR, CDR2 FQNEAQ (reference sequence). Trimming stripped 3 bases from V and 5 bases from J, with 13 bases between. This CDR3 is 15 amino acids long. The CDR3 bases are TGTGCCAGCAGCTTGACCGGGGGGCCAAATGAAAAACTGTTTTTT. Protein sequence: CASSLTGGPNEKLFF. Variable domain in full (rest from reference TRBV7-9 and TRBJ1-4): DTGVSQNPRHKITKRGQNVTFRCDPISEHNRLYWYRQTLGQGPEFLTYFQNEAQLEKSRLLSDRFSAERPKGSFSTLEIQRTEQGDSAMYLCASSLTGGPNEKLFFGSGTQLSVL.

The CDR3 spells CASSYSRSGDEQYF. CDR3 nucleotides: TGTGCCAGCAGTTACTCGAGGTCGGGGGACGAGCAGTACTTC. The gene calls are TRBV6-5 and TRBJ2-7, with D perhaps TRBD2 (6 bases). Germline CDR1 MNHEY, CDR2 SVGAGI. V lost 0 bases to trimming and J lost 5 bases, with 11 bases between them. The CDR3 extends over 14 amino acids.

This chain connects TRBV7-2 to TRBJ2-2, with 10 bases identical to TRBD1. The CDR3 runs 18 residues. Trimming took 2 bases from V and 4 from J; bases not matched to a gene: 10. Per the germline V gene, CDR1 is SGHTA and CDR2 is FQGNSA. The CDR3 reads CASSLQAGTGVATGELFF. The DNA for the CDR3 is TGTGCCAGCAGCTTACAGGCCGGGACAGGGGTTGCCACCGGGGAGCTGTTTTTT. The complete variable domain, with remaining parts taken from reference TRBV7-2 and TRBJ2-2, reads GAGVSQSPSNKVTEKGKDVELRCDPISGHTALYWYRQSLGQGLEFLIYFQGNSAPDKSGLPSDRFSAERTGGSVSTLTIQRTQQEDSAVYLCASSLQAGTGVATGELFFGEGSRLTVL.

The count of this clone is one. This chain connects TRBV19 to TRBJ2-6; D is unclear. The V gene's germline CDR1 is LNHDA and CDR2 SQIVND (reference sequence). The V end lost 3 bases, the J end lost 2 bases, and 8 bases lay between the germline ends. This CDR3 region has 15 residues. CDR3 bases: TGTGCCAGTAGTATCCCCATTACTGGGGCCAACGTCCTGACTTTC. Translated: CASSIPITGANVLTF.

This clone was seen once. The rearrangement joins TRBV5-4 to TRBJ1-4; the match to TRBD1 covers 9 bases. The germline V gene encodes CDR1 SGHNT and CDR2 YYREEE (reference sequence). This CDR3 is 17 amino acids long. V lost 4 bases to trimming and J lost 7 bases; unmatched junction nucleotides: 14. The CDR3 DNA follows: TGTGCCAGCAGCACACAACAACAGGGGGCGCGAGTTGAAAAACTGTTTTTT. Protein product: CASSTQQQGARVEKLFF.

Details on this clone: Other DNA sequences in the same sample also yield this CDR3. J is TRBJ2-3 and V is TRBV5-1, with D unresolved. V was clipped by 0 bases and J by 2 bases, with 7 bases between them. Germline-derived CDR1 and CDR2 are SGHRS and YFSETQ. The CDR3 extends over 14 amino acids. As DNA, the CDR3 is TGCGCCAGCAGCTTGGGCCAGGACACAGATACGCAGTATTTT. Translated, it gives CASSLGQDTDTQYF.

The rearrangement uses TRBV11-2 and TRBJ2-1, with D unclear. V was pared by 4 bases and J by 7 bases, with 8 bases between. The CDR3 loop spans 12 amino acids. Per the germline V gene, CDR1 is SGHAT and CDR2 is FQNNGV. The DNA for the CDR3 is TGTGCCAGCAGCTCCCTACTTAATGAGCAGTTCTTC. It codes for CASSSLLNEQFF.

J is TRBJ2-7 and V is TRBV30; D not certain. Germline V gene sequence: CDR1 GTSNPN, CDR2 SVGIG (reference sequence). Trimming cost V 5 bases and J 5 bases, with 10 bases left between them. This CDR3 has 11 residues. The CDR3 DNA reads TGTGCCTGGTCCAGAATAAACGAGCAGTACTTC. Translation: CAWSRINEQYF. The variable domain in full, completed from reference TRBV30 and TRBJ2-7, reads SQTIHQWPATLVQPVGSPLSLECTVEGTSNPNLYWYRQAAGRGLQLLFYSVGIGQISSEVPQNLSASRPQDRQFILSSKKLLLSDSGFYLCAWSRINEQYFGPGTRLTVT.

The chain has TRBV5-5 and TRBJ2-7; no clear D. Trimming pared 0 bases from V and 0 bases from J, leaving 10 bases between. The CDR3 has 15 residues. CDR1 and CDR2 (germline): SGHKS, YYEKEE (reference sequence). The DNA for the CDR3 is TGTGCCAGCAGCTTGGCAAGGGCCAGCTCCTACGAGCAGTACTTC. Residues: CASSLARASSYEQYF.

A remark on this clone: Distinct nucleotide sequences in the sample also encode this CDR3. The rearrangement joins TRBV10-3 to TRBJ1-1; D possibly corresponds to TRBD1 (6 bases). The CDR3 runs to 15 residues. The germline V gene has CDR1 ENHRY and CDR2 SYGVKD. V was cut by 0 bases and J by 3 bases, with 11 bases left in between. DNA for the CDR3: TGTGCCATCAGTGAGTCTCCGGGGGGCGACACTGAAGCTTTCTTT. Residues: CAISESPGGDTEAFF.

The chain uses TRBV5-4 and TRBJ2-7, with unresolved D. V lost 2 bases and J 6 bases, leaving 3 bases between the germline ends. CDR1 and CDR2 from the germline V gene are SGHNT and YYREEE (reference sequence). The CDR3 covers 10 residues. The CDR3 DNA reads as TGTGCCAGCAGCTTCTGCGAGCAGTACTTC. As protein: CASSFCEQYF.

The chain is built from TRBV19 and TRBJ2-1, with 9 bases aligning to TRBD2. Germline CDR1 reads LNHDA; CDR2 reads SQIVND (reference sequence). Losses at the gene ends were 3 bases for V and 7 bases for J; bases not matched to a gene: 7. CDR3 length: 15 residues. CDR3: CASSILQREANEQFF. CDR3 nucleotide sequence: TGTGCCAGTAGTATCCTCCAGCGGGAGGCAAATGAGCAGTTCTTC.

The V gene is TRBV18, the J gene TRBJ1-2; the D gene is possibly TRBD1 (5 bases). The CDR3 runs to 14 residues. CDR1 is KGHSH and CDR2 is LQKENI in the germline V gene. The V end was cut by 2 bases, the J end by 6 bases, with 13 bases between. CDR3 sequence: CASSPGREGDGYTF. The CDR3 coding sequence is TGTGCCAGCTCACCAGGCAGGGAGGGCGATGGCTACACCTTC.

The J gene is TRBJ2-5, the V gene TRBV7-3, with 9 nucleotides matching TRBD2. CDR3 length equals 16 residues. CDR1 is SGHTA and CDR2 is FQGTGA in the germline V gene. J gave up 2 bases and V 1 base, and 5 bases lay outside the gene matches. The CDR3 DNA sequence: TGTGCCAGCAGCTTAATAGGTAGCGGGAGTCAAGAGACCCAGTACTTC. Translation: CASSLIGSGSQETQYF.

This sequence joins TRBV25-1 and TRBJ1-3; no definite D call. Trimming removed 5 bases from V and 3 bases from J, with 11 bases in between. Germline V lookup: CDR1 MGHDK, CDR2 SYGVNS. The CDR3 is 14 amino acids. The CDR3 loop reads CASSQEGNGNTIYF. The CDR3 coding sequence is TGTGCCAGCAGTCAAGAGGGAAATGGAAACACCATATATTTT.

V usage is TRBV7-2 and J usage is TRBJ1-2, with 11 bases identical to TRBD1. The germline CDR1 and CDR2 sequences are SGHTA and FQGNSA. The CDR3 is 15 amino acids. J was trimmed by 4 bases and V by 3 bases; bases with no gene match: 4. CDR3 amino acids: CASSLGQGGAYGYTF. The CDR3 nucleotides read TGTGCCAGCAGCTTGGGACAGGGGGGTGCCTATGGCTACACCTTC.

The chain combines TRBV9 with TRBJ2-7; 8 positions match TRBD1. The CDR3 is 15 amino acids. Germline CDR1 is SGDLS and CDR2 is YYNGEE. J gave up 2 bases and V 4 bases, and 8 bases lay outside the gene matches. The CDR3 loop is CASSPGQAPAYEQYF. The CDR3 DNA is TGTGCCAGCAGCCCGGGACAGGCCCCCGCCTACGAGCAGTACTTC.

The chain uses TRBV25-1 and TRBJ2-7; TRBD1 agrees at 7 bases. Trimming removed 7 bases from V and 6 bases from J; junction bases left unmatched: 15. This CDR3 comprises 15 residues. The germline V gene encodes CDR1 MGHDK and CDR2 SYGVNS. The CDR3 reads CASMSQTGIPGEQYF. CDR3 in DNA: TGTGCCAGCATGTCCCAGACAGGGATTCCTGGCGAGCAGTACTTC.

The rearrangement joins TRBV7-9 to TRBJ1-2; unclear D gene. CDR1 SEHNR and CDR2 FQNEAQ come from the germline V gene (reference sequence). The CDR3 loop spans 17 amino acids. The germline V and J ends were trimmed by 3 bases and 0 bases, with 17 bases remaining between them. The CDR3 sequence: CASSFPEASVTNYGYTF. In nucleotides, the CDR3 is TGTGCCAGCAGCTTCCCGGAGGCTTCAGTCACTAACTATGGCTACACCTTC.

The chain joins TRBV11-2 to TRBJ2-7, with 9 nucleotides matching TRBD2. The CDR3 has 14 amino acids. Per germline, CDR1 SGHAT and CDR2 FQNNGV. The J segment lost 4 bases and the V segment lost 5 bases, leaving 6 bases of the junction unmatched. The CDR3 DNA sequence: TGTGCCAGCAGCACCCGACTAGCGGTATACGAGCAGTACTTC. Translation: CASSTRLAVYEQYF.

The chain carries TRBV4-2 and TRBJ2-7; TRBD1 matches 9 bases. Germline V lookup: CDR1 LGHNA, CDR2 YNFKEQ. The CDR3 totals 14 residues. Unmatched junction bases numbered 7, after V lost 5 bases and J lost 5 bases. CDR3 protein: CASSSRTGEDEQYF. CDR3 coding DNA: TGTGCCAGCAGCTCTCGGACAGGGGAGGACGAGCAGTACTTC.

This rearrangement joins TRBV2 to TRBJ2-1; TRBD2 aligns across 9 bases. Germline V gene lookup returns CDR1 SNHLY and CDR2 FYNNEI. The junction had 3 bases not matched to a gene; V was cut back by 6 bases and J by 3 bases. The CDR3 runs 14 residues. The CDR3 is CASRVAGVYNEQFF. CDR3 DNA: TGTGCCAGCAGGGTAGCGGGAGTCTACAATGAGCAGTTCTTC.